Listed below are T cell receptor beta chains from one sample, sequenced in a study of shared clonotypes between healthy human individuals. Profiled with immunoSEQ multiplex PCR; TCRdb holds only in-frame clones, not every one. Found here are over 95,000 clones, roughly two thirds of them singletons; the top ten hold roughly 24%. Specimen: memory CD8+ T cells sorted from blood. The receptors here all came from a woman aged 25 to 39 in good health. Both conserved end residues are part of each CDR3. The D gene is left open where the match is weak. Clone size is given for some rows only: seen once, a few or many times, or a class if the clone is expanded.

clone_size	v_call	j_call	d_call	cdr3_aa	cdr3_nt
NA	TRBV28	TRBJ2-5	TRBD2	CASSEAGLAGGRETQYF	TGTGCCAGCAGTGAGGCGGGCCTGGCGGGAGGAAGAGAGACCCAGTACTTC
NA	TRBV9	TRBJ1-2	NA	CASSVGGRDNVGYTF	TGTGCCAGCAGCGTAGGGGGGCGAGATAATGTTGGCTACACCTTC
once	TRBV4-2	TRBJ2-1	NA	CASSQDRRDGEQFF	TGTGCCAGCAGCCAAGATAGGAGGGATGGTGAGCAGTTCTTC
few	TRBV5-1	TRBJ2-2	TRBD1	CASSSGQGDPGELFF	TGCGCCAGCAGCTCCGGACAGGGGGATCCCGGGGAGCTGTTTTTT
NA	TRBV29-1	TRBJ2-3	TRBD2	CSVEGGLAGYSDTQYF	TGCAGCGTTGAAGGCGGACTAGCGGGATACTCGGATACGCAGTATTTT
NA	TRBV11-2	TRBJ2-7	NA	CASSLLRTESYEQYF	TGTGCCAGCAGCTTATTGCGGACAGAATCCTACGAGCAGTACTTC
NA	TRBV30	TRBJ1-1	NA	CAWNTITRATEAFF	TGTGCCTGGAATACTATTACACGGGCCACTGAAGCTTTCTTT
NA	TRBV6-1	TRBJ1-4	NA	CASSEARGRLGGEKLFF	TGTGCCAGCAGTGAAGCTCGTGGGCGACTCGGTGGAGAAAAACTGTTTTTT
NA	TRBV2	TRBJ2-3	TRBD2	CASIWTSDSTDTQYF	TGTGCCAGCATTTGGACTAGCGACAGCACAGATACGCAGTATTTT
NA	TRBV30	TRBJ1-1	NA	CACGVMNTEAFF	TGTGCCTGCGGGGTCATGAACACTGAAGCTTTCTTT
NA	TRBV7-2	TRBJ2-7	TRBD1	CASSSQRDSYEQYF	TGTGCCAGCAGCTCCCAACGGGACAGCTACGAGCAGTACTTC
NA	TRBV5-1	TRBJ1-1	NA	CASSPDLGTEAFF	TGCGCCAGCAGCCCCGACTTGGGGACTGAAGCTTTCTTT
NA	TRBV4-2	TRBJ2-4	TRBD2	CASSQEEREYPLKNIQYF	TGTGCCAGCAGCCAAGAGGAGCGGGAGTATCCTCTCAAAAACATTCAGTACTTC
NA	TRBV19	TRBJ2-1	TRBD2	CASSPSSGRAWNEQFF	TGTGCCAGTAGTCCTTCTAGCGGGAGGGCCTGGAATGAGCAGTTCTTC
few	TRBV2	TRBJ2-7	TRBD2	CASSPLAGEGYEQYF	TGTGCCAGCAGTCCACTAGCGGGAGAGGGATACGAGCAGTACTTC
NA	TRBV29-1	TRBJ1-2	NA	CSVEGGWYGYTF	TGCAGCGTTGAAGGGGGGTGGTATGGCTACACCTTC
NA	TRBV4-1	TRBJ2-6	NA	CASSQGVGAGANVLTF	TGCGCCAGCAGCCAAGGGGTGGGCGCTGGGGCCAACGTCCTGACTTTC
many	TRBV25-1	TRBJ2-7	TRBD2	CASSDLHPSGSSYEQYF	TGTGCCAGCAGTGACTTACACCCTAGCGGGAGCTCCTACGAGCAGTACTTC
NA	TRBV19	TRBJ2-1	NA	CASSIWGAGPINEQFF	TGTGCCAGTAGTATCTGGGGGGCAGGTCCAATCAATGAGCAGTTCTTC
NA	TRBV10-2	TRBJ1-2	NA	CASSGQSYGYTF	TGCGCCAGCAGCGGGCAGTCCTATGGCTACACCTTC
NA	TRBV25-1	TRBJ2-3	TRBD2	CASSEDLAGVDTDTQYF	TGTGCCAGCAGTGAAGACCTAGCGGGGGTAGACACAGATACGCAGTATTTT